This TCR beta chain is drawn from a study of blood T cell repertoires in COVID-19. The CDR3 loop spans 12 amino acids. With 5 bases removed from V and 1 base from J, the gap between germline ends came to 5 bases. In germline, CDR1 is SGHRS, CDR2 YFSETQ. Using immunoSEQ multiplex PCR, the repertoire was profiled, and TCRdb retains in-frame clones only, with some absent. The sample includes about 240,000 clones, about 80% seen only once; the top ten take around 2%. This sequence originates from a young man who had recovered from COVID-19. Sequencing was performed on peripheral blood. This chain joins TRBV5-1 and TRBJ2-3; tentatively, D is TRBD1 (5 bases). As DNA, the CDR3 is TGCGCCAGCAGACAGGGCACAGATACGCAGTATTTT. Residues: CASRQGTDTQYF.